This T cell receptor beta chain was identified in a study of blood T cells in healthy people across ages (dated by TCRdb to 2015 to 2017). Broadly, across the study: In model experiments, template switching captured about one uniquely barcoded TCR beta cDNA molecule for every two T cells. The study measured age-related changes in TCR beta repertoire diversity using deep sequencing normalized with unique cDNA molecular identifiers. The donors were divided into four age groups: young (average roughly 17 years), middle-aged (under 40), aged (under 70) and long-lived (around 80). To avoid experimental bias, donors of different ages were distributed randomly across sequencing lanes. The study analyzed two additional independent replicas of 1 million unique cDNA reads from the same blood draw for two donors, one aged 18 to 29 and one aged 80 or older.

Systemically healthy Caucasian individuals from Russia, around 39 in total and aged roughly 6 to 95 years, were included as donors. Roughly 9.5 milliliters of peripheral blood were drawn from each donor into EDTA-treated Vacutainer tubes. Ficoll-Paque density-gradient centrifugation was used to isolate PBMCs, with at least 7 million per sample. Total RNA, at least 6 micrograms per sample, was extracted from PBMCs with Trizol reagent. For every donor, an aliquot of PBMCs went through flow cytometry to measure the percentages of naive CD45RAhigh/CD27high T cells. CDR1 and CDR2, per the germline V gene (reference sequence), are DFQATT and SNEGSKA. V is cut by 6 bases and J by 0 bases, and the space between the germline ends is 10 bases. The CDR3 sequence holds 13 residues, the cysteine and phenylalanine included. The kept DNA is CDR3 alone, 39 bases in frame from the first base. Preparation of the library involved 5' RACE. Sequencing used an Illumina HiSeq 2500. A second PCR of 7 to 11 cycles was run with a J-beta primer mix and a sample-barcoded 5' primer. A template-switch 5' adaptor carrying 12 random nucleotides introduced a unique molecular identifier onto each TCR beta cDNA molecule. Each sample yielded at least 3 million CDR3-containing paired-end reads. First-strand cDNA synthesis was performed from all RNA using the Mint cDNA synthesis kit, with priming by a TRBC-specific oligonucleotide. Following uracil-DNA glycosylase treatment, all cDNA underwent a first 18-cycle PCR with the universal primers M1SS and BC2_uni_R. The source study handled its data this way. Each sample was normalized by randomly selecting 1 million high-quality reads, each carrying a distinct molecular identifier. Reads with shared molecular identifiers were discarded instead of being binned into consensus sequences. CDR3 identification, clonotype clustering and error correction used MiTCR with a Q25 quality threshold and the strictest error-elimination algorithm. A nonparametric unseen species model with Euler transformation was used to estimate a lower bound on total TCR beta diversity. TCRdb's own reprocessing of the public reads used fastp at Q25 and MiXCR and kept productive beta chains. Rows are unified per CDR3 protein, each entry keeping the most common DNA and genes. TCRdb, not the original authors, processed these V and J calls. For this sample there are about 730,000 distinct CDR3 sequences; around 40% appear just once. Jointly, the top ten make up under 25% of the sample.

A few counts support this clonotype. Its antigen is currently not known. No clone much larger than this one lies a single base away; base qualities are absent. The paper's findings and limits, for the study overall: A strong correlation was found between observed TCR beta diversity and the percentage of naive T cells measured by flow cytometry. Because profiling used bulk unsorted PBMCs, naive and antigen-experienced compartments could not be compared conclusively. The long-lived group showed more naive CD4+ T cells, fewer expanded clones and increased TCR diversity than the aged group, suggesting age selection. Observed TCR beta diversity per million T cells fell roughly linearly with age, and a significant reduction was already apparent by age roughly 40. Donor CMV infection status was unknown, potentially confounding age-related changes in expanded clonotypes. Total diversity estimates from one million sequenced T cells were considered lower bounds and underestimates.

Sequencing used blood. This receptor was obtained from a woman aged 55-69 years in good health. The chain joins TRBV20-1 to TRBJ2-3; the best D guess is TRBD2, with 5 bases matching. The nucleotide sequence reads TGCAGTGCGGGAGCCGGGAGCACAGATACGCAGTATTTT. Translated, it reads CSAGAGSTDTQYF.